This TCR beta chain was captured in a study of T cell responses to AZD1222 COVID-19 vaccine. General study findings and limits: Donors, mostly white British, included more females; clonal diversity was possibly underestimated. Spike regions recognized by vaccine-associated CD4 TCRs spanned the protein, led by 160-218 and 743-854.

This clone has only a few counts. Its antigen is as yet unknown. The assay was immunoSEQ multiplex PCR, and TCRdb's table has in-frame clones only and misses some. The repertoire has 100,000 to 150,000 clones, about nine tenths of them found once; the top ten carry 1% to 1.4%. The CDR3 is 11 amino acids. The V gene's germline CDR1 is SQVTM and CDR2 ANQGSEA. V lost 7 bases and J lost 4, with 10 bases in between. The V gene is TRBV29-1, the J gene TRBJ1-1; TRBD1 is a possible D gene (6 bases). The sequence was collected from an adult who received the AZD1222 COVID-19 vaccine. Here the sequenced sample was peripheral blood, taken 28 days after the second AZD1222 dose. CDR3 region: CSGTRGTEAFF. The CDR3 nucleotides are TGCAGCGGAACCAGGGGCACTGAAGCTTTCTTT. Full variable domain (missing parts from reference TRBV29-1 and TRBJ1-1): SAVISQKPSRDICQRGTSLTIQCQVDSQVTMMFWYRQQPGQSLTLIATANQGSEATYESGFVIDKFPISRPNLTFSTLTVSNMSPEDSSIYLCSGTRGTEAFFGQGTRLTVV.